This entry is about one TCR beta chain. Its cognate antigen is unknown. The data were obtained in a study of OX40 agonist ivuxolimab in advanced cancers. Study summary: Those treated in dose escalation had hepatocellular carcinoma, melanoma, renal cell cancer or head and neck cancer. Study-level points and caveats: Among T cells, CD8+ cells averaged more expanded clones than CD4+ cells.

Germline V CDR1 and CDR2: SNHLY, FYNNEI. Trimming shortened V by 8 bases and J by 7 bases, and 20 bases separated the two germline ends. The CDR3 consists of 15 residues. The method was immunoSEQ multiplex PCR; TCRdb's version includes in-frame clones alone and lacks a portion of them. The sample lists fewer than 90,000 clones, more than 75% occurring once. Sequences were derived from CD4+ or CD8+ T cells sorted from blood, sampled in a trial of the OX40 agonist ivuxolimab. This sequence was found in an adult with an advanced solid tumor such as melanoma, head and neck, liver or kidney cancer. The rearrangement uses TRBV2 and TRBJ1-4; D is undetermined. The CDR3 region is CASSLTGVVGEKLFF. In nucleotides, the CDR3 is TGTGCCAGCTCCTTGACCGGGGTTGTAGGTGAAAAACTGTTTTTT.